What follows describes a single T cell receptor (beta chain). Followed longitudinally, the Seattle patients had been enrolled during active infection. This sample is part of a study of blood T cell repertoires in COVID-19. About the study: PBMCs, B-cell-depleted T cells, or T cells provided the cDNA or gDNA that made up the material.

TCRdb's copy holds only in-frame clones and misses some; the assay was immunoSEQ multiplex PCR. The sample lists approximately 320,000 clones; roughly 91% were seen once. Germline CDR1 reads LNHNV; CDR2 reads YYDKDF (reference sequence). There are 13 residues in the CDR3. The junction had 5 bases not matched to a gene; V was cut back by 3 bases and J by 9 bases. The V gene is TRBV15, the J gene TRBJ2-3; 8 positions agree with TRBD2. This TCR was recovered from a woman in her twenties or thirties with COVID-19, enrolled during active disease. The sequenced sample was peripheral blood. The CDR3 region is CATSSGAGVTQYF. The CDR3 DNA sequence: TGTGCCACCAGCAGTGGAGCGGGGGTCACGCAGTATTTT. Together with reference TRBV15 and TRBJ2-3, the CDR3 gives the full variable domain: DAMVIQNPRYQVTQFGKPVTLSCSQTLNHNVMYWYQQKSSQAPKLLFHYYDKDFNNEADTPDNFQSRRPNTSFCFLDIRSPGLGDTAMYLCATSSGAGVTQYFGPGTRLTVL.